This passage covers 2 T cell receptor beta chains from one sample sequenced in a study of cytotoxic CD8 clonotypes in ibrutinib-treated CLL. Assay used: immunoSEQ multiplex PCR; TCRdb lists only in-frame clones, some missing. Here the sample spans around 30,000 clones, approximately 57% being singletons. The source material was PBMCs, sampled before ibrutinib treatment. The source is a human donor with chronic lymphocytic leukemia.

V usage is TRBV6-4 and J usage is TRBJ1-5; 10 nucleotides line up with TRBD1. V was clipped by 2 bases and J by 2 bases; unmatched bases: 18. The germline V gene encodes CDR1 MRHNA and CDR2 SNTAGT. This CDR3 has 21 amino acids. The CDR3: CASSDHLLRTGGLSGNQPQHF. The CDR3 DNA reads TGTGCCAGCAGTGACCACCTGCTCCGGACAGGGGGTCTCTCGGGCAATCAGCCCCAGCATTTT.

This clone occurred a few times. The V gene is TRBV11-2, the J gene TRBJ2-7, with unresolved D. V lost 3 bases to trimming and J lost 2 bases, with 5 bases between them. This CDR3 contains 12 residues. Germline V CDR1 and CDR2: SGHAT, FQNNGV. This CDR3 is CASSLNAYEQYF. The DNA for the CDR3 is TGTGCCAGCAGCTTGAATGCCTACGAGCAGTACTTC.